This note documents a single T cell receptor beta chain sequence. The antigen is undetermined. Germline V gene sequence: CDR1 SQVTM, CDR2 ANQGSEA. The CDR3 runs 16 residues. V lost 4 bases and J lost 2, with 19 bases in between. Vbeta (60) and Jbeta (13) primers were used in the PCR. Profiling relied on immunoSEQ multiplex PCR, and the TCRdb table lists in-frame clones only, not all of them. The table shows some 99,000 clones, with 74% occurring only once. The sample comes from a study of cytomegalovirus exposure and HLA in healthy donors. General study results and limits: By a later analysis, the bulk of CMV-associated TCR beta chains appeared HLA-restricted. The classifier reportedly diagnosed cytomegalovirus status with high sensitivity and specificity. The study flagged about 160 TCR beta chains as cytomegalovirus-associated.

The TCR comes from a male donor in good health and CMV-seronegative. The rearrangement joins TRBV29-1 to TRBJ2-3, with D maybe TRBD1 (7 bases). Sequencing used PBMCs. CDR3 sequence (DNA): TGCAGCGTTGGGGGGGCCCGGGACAGCAACACAGATACGCAGTATTTT. Translated: CSVGGARDSNTDTQYF.